The rows below give T cell receptor beta chains drawn from one sample of a study of technical replicates of blood from four donors. TCRdb keeps only in-frame clones here, not all; method: immunoSEQ multiplex PCR. The table includes thousands of clones, 91% detected once. Source material: PBMCs. The receptors shown here come from a human donor in good health. Each CDR3 is given with its conserved first and last residue. D genes are given only for firm matches. Size tells how often a clone was seen (once, few, many) or the class of an expanded clone, and some rows leave it out.

size,V,D,J,length,CDR3,DNA
NA,TRBV29-1,TRBD2,TRBJ2-1,13,CSVRLAGSNEQFF,TGCAGCGTGCGACTAGCGGGTAGCAATGAGCAGTTCTTC
NA,TRBV30,NA,TRBJ1-1,16,CAWSVLFGEVNTEAFF,TGTGCCTGGAGTGTATTATTCGGGGAGGTGAACACTGAAGCTTTCTTT
NA,TRBV5-1,TRBD2,TRBJ2-7,17,CASSLAGSGLAVDEQYF,TGCGCCAGCAGCTTGGCGGGAAGTGGACTAGCGGTAGACGAGCAGTACTTC
NA,TRBV7-6,NA,TRBJ2-1,14,CASSLRSSYNEQFF,TGTGCCAGCAGCTTACGGAGCTCCTACAATGAGCAGTTCTTC
NA,TRBV28,TRBD1,TRBJ1-5,13,CASKGAGNQPQHF,TGTGCCAGCAAGGGGGCAGGCAATCAGCCCCAGCATTTT
NA,TRBV4-1,TRBD1,TRBJ1-1,16,CASSPADGDRNTEAFF,TGCGCCAGCAGCCCCGCGGATGGGGACAGGAACACTGAAGCTTTCTTT
NA,TRBV11-2,NA,TRBJ1-1,11,CASSFDTEAFF,TGTGCCAGCAGCTTCGACACTGAAGCTTTCTTT
NA,TRBV11-3,NA,TRBJ2-1,15,CASSPSVAGYNEQFF,TGTGCCAGCAGCCCTTCGGTTGCGGGATACAATGAGCAGTTCTTC
once,TRBV5-1,NA,TRBJ2-5,14,CASSAGFRRETQYF,TGCGCCAGCAGCGCAGGGTTCCGGAGAGAGACCCAGTACTTC
NA,TRBV6-5,NA,TRBJ2-3,15,CASSYSGGRGDTQYF,TGTGCCAGCAGTTACTCGGGGGGGCGCGGGGATACGCAGTATTTT
NA,TRBV7-6,TRBD2,TRBJ2-1,17,CASNGLAGLKSYNEQFF,TGTGCCAGCAACGGACTAGCGGGATTGAAGAGCTACAATGAGCAGTTCTTC
once,TRBV11-2,TRBD1,TRBJ2-2,15,CASSLVTGGTGELFF,TGTGCCAGCAGCTTGGTGACAGGGGGCACCGGGGAGCTGTTTTTT
NA,TRBV7-3,NA,TRBJ2-2,14,CASSLGTGDGELFF,TGTGCCAGCAGCTTAGGAACGGGAGACGGGGAGCTGTTTTTT
NA,TRBV27,TRBD2,TRBJ2-1,15,CASSKLAGQNNEQFF,TGTGCCAGCAGCAAACTAGCGGGACAGAACAATGAGCAGTTCTTC
NA,TRBV4-2,NA,TRBJ1-4,15,CASSQESGAGEKLFF,TGTGCCAGCAGCCAAGAATCAGGGGCCGGAGAAAAACTGTTTTTT
NA,TRBV6-1,TRBD2,TRBJ2-1,17,CASREPGLAGGRNEQFF,TGTGCCAGCAGGGAACCGGGACTAGCGGGAGGGCGCAATGAGCAGTTCTTC
NA,TRBV7-9,TRBD2,TRBJ2-1,15,CASSLGAGGRDEQFF,TGTGCCAGCAGCCTGGGTGCGGGAGGGAGGGATGAGCAGTTCTTC
NA,TRBV5-4,TRBD1,TRBJ2-7,15,CASSLGGQGLYEQYF,TGTGCCAGCAGCTTGGGGGGACAGGGCCTCTACGAGCAGTACTTC
NA,TRBV5-8,TRBD2,TRBJ2-3,16,CATVAGGAPHTDTQYF,TGTGCCACCGTAGCGGGAGGGGCCCCCCACACAGATACGCAGTATTTT
once,TRBV5-6,TRBD2,TRBJ2-3,16,CASSLPGTSAADTQYF,TGTGCCAGCAGCCTACCAGGGACTAGCGCGGCAGATACGCAGTATTTT
NA,TRBV28,TRBD1,TRBJ1-2,13,CASSLGQIYGYTF,TGTGCCAGCAGTCTGGGACAGATCTATGGCTACACCTTC
NA,TRBV25-1,TRBD1,TRBJ1-1,13,CASRVDRDTEAFF,TGTGCCAGCAGGGTTGACAGGGACACTGAAGCTTTCTTT
NA,TRBV6-5,NA,TRBJ2-5,15,CASSSETGIQETQYF,TGTGCCAGCAGTTCCGAAACAGGGATCCAAGAGACCCAGTACTTC
NA,TRBV7-8,TRBD2,TRBJ2-5,16,CASSSVERDGMETQYF,TGTGCCAGCAGCTCTGTGGAGCGGGACGGGATGGAGACCCAGTACTTC
NA,TRBV5-1,TRBD1,TRBJ2-5,14,CASSFGQDQETQYF,TGCGCCAGCAGCTTTGGACAGGACCAAGAGACCCAGTACTTC
NA,TRBV11-2,NA,TRBJ2-1,14,CASRLSYTSYEQFF,TGTGCCAGCAGATTAAGTTATACTAGTTATGAGCAGTTCTTC
NA,TRBV9,TRBD1,TRBJ2-7,14,CASSGTGDHYEQYF,TGTGCCAGCAGCGGGACAGGGGACCACTACGAGCAGTACTTC
NA,TRBV7-3,NA,TRBJ2-3,17,CASSLTMARENTDTQYF,TGTGCCAGCAGCTTAACGATGGCCAGGGAAAACACAGATACGCAGTATTTT
NA,TRBV7-9,NA,TRBJ2-7,14,CASSTSGTNYEQYF,TGTGCCAGCAGCACATCCGGGACAAACTACGAGCAGTACTTC
NA,TRBV18,NA,TRBJ2-5,14,CASSPTVSGETQYF,TGTGCCAGCTCACCGACAGTCAGTGGAGAGACCCAGTACTTC
NA,TRBV5-1,TRBD2,TRBJ2-2,14,CASTWGLDKWELFF,TGCGCCAGCACCTGGGGACTAGATAAATGGGAGCTGTTTTTT
NA,TRBV5-1,NA,TRBJ2-7,14,CASSFNQGLYEQYF,TGCGCCAGCAGCTTCAACCAGGGTTTGTACGAGCAGTACTTC
NA,TRBV29-1,TRBD2,TRBJ2-1,14,CSVLAGSTYNEQFF,TGCAGCGTACTAGCGGGATCAACCTACAATGAGCAGTTCTTC
NA,TRBV6-1,NA,TRBJ1-2,13,CASNLDSNYGYTF,TGTGCCAGCAATTTGGACAGTAACTATGGCTACACCTTC
NA,TRBV6-6,NA,TRBJ2-6,14,CASRTISGANVLTF,TGTGCCAGCAGAACAATCTCTGGGGCCAACGTCCTGACTTTC
NA,TRBV5-1,TRBD2,TRBJ2-5,16,CASSFSLAGGRETQYF,TGCGCCAGCAGCTTCTCATTAGCGGGAGGGCGAGAGACCCAGTACTTC
NA,TRBV7-2,NA,TRBJ1-5,15,CASSLDAGIGQPQHF,TGTGCCAGCAGCTTAGATGCAGGGATAGGTCAGCCCCAGCATTTT
NA,TRBV13,TRBD1,TRBJ2-7,14,CASSLPGQGVEQYF,TGTGCCAGCAGCCTCCCGGGACAGGGGGTCGAGCAGTACTTC
NA,TRBV7-7,NA,TRBJ2-1,13,CASSRGEDNEQFF,TGTGCCAGCAGTCGCGGGGAGGACAATGAGCAGTTCTTC
NA,TRBV5-6,NA,TRBJ2-1,12,CASSFSRNEQFF,TGTGCCAGCAGCTTCAGCAGGAATGAGCAGTTCTTC
NA,TRBV30,TRBD2,TRBJ2-7,13,CAWRGTTLGEQYF,TGTGCCTGGAGAGGGACTACCCTAGGCGAGCAGTACTTC
NA,TRBV30,TRBD2,TRBJ2-7,17,CAWSSPAASGPPYEQYF,TGTGCCTGGAGTTCCCCCGCCGCTAGCGGGCCACCCTACGAGCAGTACTTC
NA,TRBV15,NA,TRBJ1-4,15,CATSTTSATNEKLFF,TGTGCCACCTCGACAACCTCAGCAACTAATGAAAAACTGTTTTTT
NA,TRBV4-1,TRBD2,TRBJ2-7,15,CASSPLPGGPYEQYF,TGCGCCAGCAGCCCTCTGCCGGGAGGGCCGTACGAGCAGTACTTC
NA,TRBV5-6,TRBD1,TRBJ1-2,15,CASSTPDRGSGGYTF,TGTGCCAGCAGCACACCTGACAGGGGGAGCGGTGGCTACACCTTC
NA,TRBV30,TRBD2,TRBJ2-1,14,CAWRRLAGANEQFF,TGTGCCTGGAGGAGACTAGCGGGAGCCAATGAGCAGTTCTTC
NA,TRBV2,NA,TRBJ2-7,12,CASSVSSSEQYF,TGTGCCAGCAGTGTCTCTAGCTCAGAGCAGTACTTC
NA,TRBV12-5,NA,TRBJ1-1,15,CASGLNRAMNTEAFF,TGTGCTAGTGGTTTGAACAGGGCTATGAACACTGAAGCTTTCTTT
NA,TRBV27,TRBD2,TRBJ2-3,17,CASSLWASGPSTDTQYF,TGTGCCAGCAGTTTATGGGCTAGCGGGCCTAGCACAGATACGCAGTATTTT
NA,TRBV5-1,NA,TRBJ2-2,15,CASSLDLPNTGELFF,TGCGCCAGCAGCTTGGACCTACCGAACACCGGGGAGCTGTTTTTT
NA,TRBV30,NA,TRBJ1-4,13,CAWNYPGGEKLFF,TGTGCCTGGAACTACCCGGGAGGTGAAAAACTGTTTTTT
NA,TRBV6-4,TRBD2,TRBJ2-3,15,CASSEGGSSTDTQYF,TGTGCCAGCAGTGAAGGCGGGAGTAGCACAGATACGCAGTATTTT
NA,TRBV5-1,NA,TRBJ2-2,14,CASSFRSRTGELFF,TGCGCCAGCAGCTTTCGGTCGAGAACCGGGGAGCTGTTTTTT
NA,TRBV6-1,NA,TRBJ2-7,12,CASSVQGYEQYF,TGTGCCAGCAGTGTCCAGGGATACGAGCAGTACTTC